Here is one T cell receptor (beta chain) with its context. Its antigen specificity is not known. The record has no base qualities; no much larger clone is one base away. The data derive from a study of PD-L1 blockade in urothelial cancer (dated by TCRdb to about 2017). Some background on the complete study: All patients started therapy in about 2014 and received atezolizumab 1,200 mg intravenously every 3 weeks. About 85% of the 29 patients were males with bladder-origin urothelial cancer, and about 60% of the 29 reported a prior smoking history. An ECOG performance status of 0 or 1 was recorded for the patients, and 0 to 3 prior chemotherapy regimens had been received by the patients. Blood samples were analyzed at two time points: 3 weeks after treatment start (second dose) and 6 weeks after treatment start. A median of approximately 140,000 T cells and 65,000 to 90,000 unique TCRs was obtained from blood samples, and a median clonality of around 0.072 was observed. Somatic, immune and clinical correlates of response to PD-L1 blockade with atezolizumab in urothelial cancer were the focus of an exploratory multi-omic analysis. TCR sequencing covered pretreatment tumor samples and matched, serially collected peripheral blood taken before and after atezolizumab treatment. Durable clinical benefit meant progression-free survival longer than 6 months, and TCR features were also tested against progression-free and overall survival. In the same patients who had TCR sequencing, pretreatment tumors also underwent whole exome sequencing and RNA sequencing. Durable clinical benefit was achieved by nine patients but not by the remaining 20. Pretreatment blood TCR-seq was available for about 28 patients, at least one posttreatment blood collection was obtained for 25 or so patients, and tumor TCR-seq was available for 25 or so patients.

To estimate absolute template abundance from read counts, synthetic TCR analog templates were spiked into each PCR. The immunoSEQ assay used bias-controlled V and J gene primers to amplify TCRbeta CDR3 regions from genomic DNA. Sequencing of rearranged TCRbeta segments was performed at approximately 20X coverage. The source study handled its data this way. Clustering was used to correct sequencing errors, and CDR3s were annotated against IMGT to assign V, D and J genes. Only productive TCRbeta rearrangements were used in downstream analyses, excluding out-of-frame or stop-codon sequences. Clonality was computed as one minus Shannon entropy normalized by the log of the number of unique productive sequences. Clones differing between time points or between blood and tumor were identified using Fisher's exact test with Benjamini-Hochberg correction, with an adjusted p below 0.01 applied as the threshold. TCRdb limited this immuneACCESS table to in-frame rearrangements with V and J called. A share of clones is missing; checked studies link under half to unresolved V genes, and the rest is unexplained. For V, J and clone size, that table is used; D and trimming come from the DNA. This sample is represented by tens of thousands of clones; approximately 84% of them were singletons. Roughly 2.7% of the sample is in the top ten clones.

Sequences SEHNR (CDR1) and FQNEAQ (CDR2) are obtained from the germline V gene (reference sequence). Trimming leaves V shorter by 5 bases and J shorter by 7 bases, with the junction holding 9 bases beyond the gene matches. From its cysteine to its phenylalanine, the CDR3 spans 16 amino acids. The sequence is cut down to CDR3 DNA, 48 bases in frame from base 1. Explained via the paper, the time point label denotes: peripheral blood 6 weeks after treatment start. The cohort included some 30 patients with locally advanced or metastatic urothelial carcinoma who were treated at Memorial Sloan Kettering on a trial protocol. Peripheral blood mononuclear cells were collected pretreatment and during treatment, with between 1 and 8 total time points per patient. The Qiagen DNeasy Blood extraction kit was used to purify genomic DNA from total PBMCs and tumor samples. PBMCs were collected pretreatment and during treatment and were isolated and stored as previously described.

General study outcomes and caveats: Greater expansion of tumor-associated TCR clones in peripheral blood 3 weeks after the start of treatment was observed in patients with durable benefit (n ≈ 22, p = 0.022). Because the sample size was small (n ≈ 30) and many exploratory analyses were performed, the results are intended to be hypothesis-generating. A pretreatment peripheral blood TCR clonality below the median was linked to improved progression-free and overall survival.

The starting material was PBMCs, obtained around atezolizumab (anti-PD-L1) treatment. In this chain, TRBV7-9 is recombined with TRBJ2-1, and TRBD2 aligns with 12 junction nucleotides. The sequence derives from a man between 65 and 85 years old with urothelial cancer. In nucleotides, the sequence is TGTGCCAGCAGCCTGAGACTAGCGGGAGAGATTAATGAGCAGTTCTTC. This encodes CASSLRLAGEINEQFF.